This T cell receptor (beta chain) was obtained from a study of blood T cell repertoires in COVID-19. Across the whole study: PBMCs, B-cell-depleted T cells, or T cells were the source of the cDNA or gDNA that made up the material.

Authors' methods: For nucleated cells, counts were estimated from reference gene primer amplification. This table comes from immunoSEQ multiplex PCR, and its TCRdb copy is limited to in-frame clones, with some not included. V, J and clone size are those of that table, while D and trimming were read from the DNA. The sample yields roughly 230,000 clones, about 86% seen once. V was clipped by 3 bases and J by 4 bases, with 12 bases between them. This CDR3 comprises 14 residues. Per germline, CDR1 GTSNPN and CDR2 SVGIG (reference sequence). This chain joins TRBV30 and TRBJ1-4, with no clear D. The sequence was collected from a man aged 40-49 years with active or convalescent COVID-19. Input material: peripheral blood. The CDR3 nucleotides are TGTGCCTGGAGGTCCGCAGGTAGTAATGAAAAACTGTTTTTT. Translation gives CAWRSAGSNEKLFF.